The 28 T cell receptor beta chains below were found in one sample sequenced in a study of T-cell reconstitution after alpha-beta-depleted transplantation in children. Unique molecular identifiers were built into the TCRbeta library. In TCRdb, the PCR reads were re-called with MiXCR into one record per CDR3 protein. The sample contains over 550,000 distinct CDR3 sequences, over 9.5% of which appear only once. Material: PBMCs from the stem cell graft donor, obtained from the stem cell graft. The receptor set was obtained from a human donor who donated a stem cell graft to a child with acute myeloid leukemia.

This clonotype occurred many times. The J gene is TRBJ2-3, the V gene TRBV21-1; no check of the table's D call, TRBD1, against the DNA was made. TRBV21-1 corresponds to a pseudogene. This CDR3 has 16 residues. This CDR3 reads CASSKRTGRGTDTQYF. The CDR3 nucleotides are TGTGCCAGCAGCAAAAGAACAGGGCGGGGGACAGATACGCAGTATTTT.

This clonotype appeared many times. This chain joins TRBV28 and TRBJ2-6; 10 bases agree with TRBD1. The trim removed 6 bases at V and 2 bases at J, leaving 1 base unmatched. Germline loops: CDR1 MDHEN, CDR2 SYDVKM. CDR3 size: 15 residues. The CDR3 DNA reads as TGTGCCAGCAGAGGACAGGGGGCTGGGGCCAACGTCCTGACTTTC. It yields the protein CASRGQGAGANVLTF.

This clonotype was seen only a few times. The genes are TRBV5-1 and TRBJ2-2; D is possibly TRBD2 (6 bases). CDR1 and CDR2 (germline): SGHRS, YFSETQ. Trimming pared 0 bases from V and 4 bases from J, leaving 16 bases between. CDR3 size: 17 residues. The CDR3 nucleotides are TGCGCCAGCAGCTTGGGGGCGAGCTCAGCGGGCACCGGGGAGCTGTTTTTT. It specifies CASSLGASSAGTGELFF.

The V and J genes are TRBV11-2 and TRBJ2-2; possibly TRBD1 for D (6 bases). The CDR3 length is 15 residues. Germline V lookup: CDR1 SGHAT, CDR2 FQNNGV. The V and J ends lost 3 bases and 2 bases respectively, with 10 bases between them. The CDR3 nucleotides are TGTGCCAGCAGCTTCGGACAGACCAACACCGGGGAGCTGTTTTTT. Translated: CASSFGQTNTGELFF.

This clonotype was picked up many times. V gene TRBV4-3 combines with J gene TRBJ1-1; D is possibly TRBD1 (5 bases). The CDR3 is 15 residues long. The V gene lost 1 base and the J gene lost 1 base, with 10 bases spanning the gap. Germline values: CDR1 LGHNA, CDR2 YSLEER. The CDR3 region is CASSQVGEWNTEAFF. The DNA of the CDR3 is TGCGCCAGCAGCCAAGTGGGGGAGTGGAACACTGAAGCTTTCTTT.

This clonotype showed up many times. This chain links TRBV11-2 with TRBJ2-1, with a weak D call TRBD2 (5 bases). The CDR3 is 11 residues long. Per germline, CDR1 SGHAT and CDR2 FQNNGV. V lost 5 bases and J lost 12, with 11 bases in between. This chain's CDR3 is CASSPEGWQFF. CDR3 DNA sequence: TGTGCCAGCAGCCCCGAGGGATGGCAGTTCTTC.

This clonotype was seen a handful of times. The chain uses TRBV20-1 and TRBJ1-1; no firm D call. Germline V gene data show CDR1 as DFQATT and CDR2 as SNEGSKA (reference sequence). V lost 3 bases and J lost 5, with 13 bases in between. The CDR3 spans 13 residues. CDR3 DNA sequence: TGCAGTGCTAGGCGGCCTTCGGGGACTGAAGCTTTCTTT. It specifies CSARRPSGTEAFF.

This clonotype has at least ten counts. V usage is TRBV24-1 and J usage is TRBJ2-5, with D unresolved. In germline, CDR1 is KGHDR, CDR2 SFDVKD. V lost 4 bases and J 5 bases, leaving 10 bases between the germline ends. This CDR3 is 13 amino acids long. CDR3 DNA sequence: TGTGCCACCAGTGAAAAGGGTTGGGAGACCCAGTACTTC. Protein: CATSEKGWETQYF.

This clonotype was picked up many times. The chain joins TRBV30 to TRBJ2-5; possibly TRBD2 for D (6 bases). Germline V lookup: CDR1 GTSNPN, CDR2 SVGIG (reference sequence). There are 13 residues in the CDR3. Deletions cut 0 bases from V and 4 bases from J, with 9 bases between. DNA of the CDR3: TGTGCCTGGAGTGTACGGAGGGGAGAGACCCAGTACTTC. It encodes CAWSVRRGETQYF.

This clonotype was observed at least ten times. The V and J genes are TRBV18 and TRBJ2-5; 7 bases are a match to TRBD2. After removal of 0 bases from V and 2 bases from J, the junction contained 9 bases not matched to a gene. The CDR3 has 17 residues. CDR1 KGHSH and CDR2 LQKENI come from the germline V gene. CDR3 loop: CASSPPRPSGDQETQYF. CDR3 bases: TGTGCCAGCTCACCACCCCGGCCTAGCGGAGATCAAGAGACCCAGTACTTC.

This clonotype was recorded many times. The chain is built from TRBV4-2 and TRBJ2-2; 7 bases fit TRBD1. This CDR3 spans 15 amino acids. CDR1 and CDR2 (germline): LGHNA, YNFKEQ. Unmatched junction bases numbered 6, after V lost 5 bases and J lost 3 bases. The CDR3 loop is CASSEGADYTGELFF. The CDR3 nucleotides read TGTGCCAGCAGCGAGGGGGCTGATTACACCGGGGAGCTGTTTTTT.

The V and J genes are TRBV7-2 and TRBJ2-1; D is ambiguous. Germline V gene lookup returns CDR1 SGHTA and CDR2 FQGNSA. This CDR3 comprises 13 residues. V dropped 6 bases and J dropped 6 bases, with 12 bases sitting between them. CDR3 sequence reads: CASRTETFNEQFF. The CDR3 coding sequence is TGTGCCAGCAGAACAGAGACTTTCAATGAGCAGTTCTTC. Full variable domain (outside the CDR3, taken from reference TRBV7-2 and TRBJ2-1): GAGVSQSPSNKVTEKGKDVELRCDPISGHTALYWYRQSLGQGLEFLIYFQGNSAPDKSGLPSDRFSAERTGGSVSTLTIQRTQQEDSAVYLCASRTETFNEQFFGPGTRLTVL.

This clonotype was detected ten times or more. The chain links TRBV20-1 to TRBJ2-2; the D gene is possibly TRBD2 (5 bases). V lost 5 bases and J 0 bases, leaving 7 bases between the germline ends. Germline loops: CDR1 DFQATT, CDR2 SNEGSKA (reference sequence). The CDR3 is made up of 13 amino acids. CDR3 in amino acids: CSASGTNTGELFF. The CDR3 DNA reads as TGCAGTGCTTCCGGGACGAACACCGGGGAGCTGTTTTTT.

This clonotype was counted once. Written as DNA, the CDR3 is TGTGCCCTAATCGTCGGGACTAGCGTCCCTGGGTCCGAGCAGTACTTC. Translated, it gives CALIVGTSVPGSEQYF. This chain links TRBV12-3 or TRBV12-4 with TRBJ2-7, with TRBD2 matching 10 bases. The CDR3 has 16 residues. J lost 6 bases, V lost 11 bases, and 19 bases had no gene match.

This clonotype was detected ten times or more. The chain has TRBV12-3 or TRBV12-4 and TRBJ2-3; D is perhaps TRBD2 (6 bases). V dropped 2 bases and J dropped 4 bases, with 13 bases sitting between them. This CDR3 has 15 amino acids. CDR3 sequence reads: CASSLTGATADTQYF. DNA of the CDR3: TGTGCCAGCAGTTTAACGGGAGCGACGGCAGATACGCAGTATTTT.

This chain links TRBV7-9 with TRBJ2-3; perhaps TRBD2 as D (6 bases). The V and J ends lost 6 bases and 6 bases respectively, with 16 bases between them. Germline CDR1 SEHNR, CDR2 FQNEAQ (reference sequence). The CDR3 has 14 amino acids. The CDR3: CASRSVVGGDTQYF. CDR3 coding DNA: TGTGCCAGCAGATCCGTGGTCGGGGGTGATACGCAGTATTTT.

The chain uses TRBV3-1 and TRBJ2-3, with 10 positions matching TRBD2. This CDR3 is built from 15 residues. Germline lookup yields CDR1 LGHDT and CDR2 YNNKEL (reference sequence). Trimming removed 7 bases from V and 8 bases from J; junction bases left unmatched: 12. The DNA for the CDR3 is TGTGCCAGCACCTGGACTAGCGGACGATCAAGTACGCAGTATTTT. Its protein is CASTWTSGRSSTQYF.

In its sample, this clonotype was seen a few times. V and J are TRBV5-5 and TRBJ1-1; the D gene is possibly TRBD1 (6 bases). The V gene lost 0 bases and the J gene lost 5 bases, with 14 bases spanning the gap. CDR1 SGHKS and CDR2 YYEKEE come from the germline V gene (reference sequence). The CDR3 loop spans 15 amino acids. CDR3 bases: TGTGCCAGCAGCTTGGCTTGGGGGGCGGAGACTGAAGCTTTCTTT. It yields the protein CASSLAWGAETEAFF.

There are a few counts of this clonotype. The V and J genes are TRBV4-3 and TRBJ2-3; D gene uncertain. CDR1 and CDR2 (germline): LGHNA, YSLEER. The CDR3 is 12 residues long. V gave up 1 base and J gave up 8 bases, with 7 bases separating them. CDR3 amino acids: CASSQALGTQYF. CDR3 bases: TGCGCCAGCAGCCAAGCTCTCGGTACGCAGTATTTT.

This clonotype occurred once. As DNA, the CDR3 is TGCGCCAGCAGCCACCGTCCCGGGACGGCAGAGACCCAGTACTTC. It encodes CASSHRPGTAETQYF. This chain links TRBV5-1 with TRBJ2-5; D is perhaps TRBD1 or TRBD2 (5 bases each). Germline V gene sequence: CDR1 SGHRS, CDR2 YFSETQ. V was pared by 4 bases and J by 4 bases, with 17 bases between. The CDR3 runs 15 residues. The whole variable domain, remainder taken from reference TRBV5-1 and TRBJ2-5, is KAGVTQTPRYLIKTRGQQVTLSCSPISGHRSVSWYQQTPGQGLQFLFEYFSETQRNKGNFPGRFSGRQFSNSRSEMNVSTLELGDSALYLCASSHRPGTAETQYFGPGTRLLVL.

The rearrangement uses TRBV12-3 or TRBV12-4 and TRBJ2-7; 7 nucleotides align to TRBD2. The CDR3 is 14 amino acids. V lost 7 bases and J lost 2; bases outside the gene matches: 8. The CDR3 loop reads CASTSQAGPYEQYF. CDR3 bases: TGTGCCAGCACCTCGCAAGCGGGGCCCTACGAGCAGTACTTC.

The chain recombines TRBV4-1 with TRBJ2-1, with D perhaps assigned TRBD1 or TRBD2 (6 bases each). Germline loops: CDR1 MGHRA, CDR2 YSYEKL. This CDR3 has 15 residues. The germline V and J ends were trimmed by 4 bases and 5 bases, with 15 bases remaining between them. The CDR3 sequence is CASSPRRGLNNEQFF. In DNA, the CDR3 is TGCGCCAGCAGCCCCCGGAGGGGGTTAAACAATGAGCAGTTCTTC.

This clonotype has only a few counts. V is TRBV10-2 and J is TRBJ2-6; 7 positions match TRBD1. With 3 bases clipped from V and 0 bases from J, the junction kept 5 bases outside the gene matches. The germline gives CDR1 WSHSY, CDR2 SAAADI. The CDR3 has 17 amino acids. The CDR3 is CASSDMTGSSGANVLTF. The CDR3, as DNA: TGCGCCAGCAGTGATATGACAGGGAGCTCTGGGGCCAACGTCCTGACTTTC.

V and J are TRBV7-8 and TRBJ2-1; no firm D call. Trimming stripped 3 bases from V and 6 bases from J, with 9 bases between. This CDR3 contains 13 residues. The germline CDR1 and CDR2 sequences are SGHVS and FQNEAQ. Written as DNA, the CDR3 is TGTGCCAGCAGCTTGGGGATGGGCAATGAGCAGTTCTTC. Translated: CASSLGMGNEQFF.

A note on this clonotype: Germline is not matched at one junction end, which may reflect a read error. Here the CDR3 DNA reads TGTGGCAGTTTAGGAACTGAAGCTTTCTTT. Its translation: CGSLGTEAFF. The chain has TRBV19 and TRBJ1-1, with D hard to call. Germline V lookup: CDR1 LNHDA, CDR2 SQIVND (reference sequence). CDR3 size: 10 residues.

This clonotype was counted a few times. The CDR3 reads CASIGQSSYNEQFF. CDR3 nucleotides: TGTGCCAGCATCGGGCAAAGCTCCTACAATGAGCAGTTCTTC. The chain uses TRBV6-1 and TRBJ2-1; D ambiguous. Germline CDR1 is MNHNS and CDR2 is SASEGT. V was cut by 7 bases and J by 0 bases, with 10 bases left in between. This CDR3 comprises 14 residues.

The V and J genes are TRBV7-2 and TRBJ2-7; 8 bases are a match to TRBD1. The CDR3 length is 13 residues. The V and J ends lost 2 bases and 6 bases, in that order; junction bases with no gene match: 3. Germline V lookup: CDR1 SGHTA, CDR2 FQGNSA. The DNA of the CDR3 is TGTGCCAGCAGCTTATCAGGGGGCGTCGAGCAGTACTTC. This encodes CASSLSGGVEQYF.

This clonotype was recorded a few times. The chain couples TRBV4-2 to TRBJ2-1; TRBD1 matches 8 bases. J lost 0 bases, V lost 3 bases, and 4 bases had no gene match. The CDR3 runs to 16 residues. CDR1 and CDR2 from the germline V gene are LGHNA and YNFKEQ. The CDR3 nucleotides are TGTGCCAGCAGCCAGTACACAGGGGGCTCCTACAATGAGCAGTTCTTC. This gives the protein CASSQYTGGSYNEQFF.